This T cell receptor (beta chain) was sequenced during a study of cytomegalovirus exposure and HLA in healthy donors. Notes on the study in general: The authors later found most CMV-associated TCR beta chains appeared HLA-restricted. CMV antigen specificity was confirmed in vitro for three CMV-associated chains. Other equally common chains were less clonally expanded than HLA-associated TCR beta chains, a later analysis showed.

The CDR3 is 14 residues long. V gave up 1 base and J gave up 7 bases, with 10 bases separating them. The germline gives CDR1 SGHAT, CDR2 FQNNGV. The study ran its PCR with 60 Vbeta and 13 Jbeta primers. Repertoires were generated with immunoSEQ multiplex PCR, while TCRdb's copy carries only in-frame clones and drops some. Its listing shows approximately 140,000 clones. Donors showed nominal health when sampled, although they likely had unrecorded immune exposures. Comments on this clone: Its antigen is unidentified.

This sequence joins TRBV11-2 and TRBJ1-4; possibly TRBD1 for D (5 bases). The sequencing sample was made of PBMCs. The receptor's source is a woman in her forties or fifties in good health and CMV-seronegative. CDR3 region: CASSLGPQGEKLFF. DNA for the CDR3: TGTGCCAGCAGCTTAGGGCCCCAGGGTGAAAAACTGTTTTTT. Based on the CDR3 plus reference TRBV11-2 and TRBJ1-4, the full variable domain is EAGVAQSPRYKIIEKRQSVAFWCNPISGHATLYWYQQILGQGPKLLIQFQNNGVVDDSQLPKDRFSAERLKGVDSTLKIQPAKLEDSAVYLCASSLGPQGEKLFFGSGTQLSVL.